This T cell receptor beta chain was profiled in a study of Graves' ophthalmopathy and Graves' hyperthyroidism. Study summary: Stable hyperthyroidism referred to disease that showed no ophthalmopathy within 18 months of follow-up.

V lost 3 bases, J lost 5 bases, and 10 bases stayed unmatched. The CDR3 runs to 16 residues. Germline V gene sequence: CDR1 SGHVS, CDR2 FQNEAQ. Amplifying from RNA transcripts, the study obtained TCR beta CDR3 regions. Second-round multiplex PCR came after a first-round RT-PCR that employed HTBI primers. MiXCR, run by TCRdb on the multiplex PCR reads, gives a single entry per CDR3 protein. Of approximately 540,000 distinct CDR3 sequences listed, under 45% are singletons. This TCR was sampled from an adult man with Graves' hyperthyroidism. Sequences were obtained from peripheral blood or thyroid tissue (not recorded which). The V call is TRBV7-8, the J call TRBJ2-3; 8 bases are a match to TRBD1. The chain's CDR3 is CASSLARDRWKDTQYF. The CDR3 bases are TGTGCCAGCAGCTTGGCAAGGGACAGGTGGAAAGATACGCAGTATTTT.